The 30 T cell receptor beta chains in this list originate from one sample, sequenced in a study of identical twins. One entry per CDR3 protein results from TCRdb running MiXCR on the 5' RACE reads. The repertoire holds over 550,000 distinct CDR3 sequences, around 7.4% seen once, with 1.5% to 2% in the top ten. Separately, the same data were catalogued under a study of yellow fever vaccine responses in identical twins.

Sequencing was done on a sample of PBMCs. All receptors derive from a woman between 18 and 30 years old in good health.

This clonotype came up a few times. CDR3 sequence (DNA): TGTGCCATCAGAGCGGGGACTAGCGGGAACTACAATGAGCAGTTCTTC. Protein product: CAIRAGTSGNYNEQFF. The chain employs TRBV10-3 and TRBJ2-1; 13 nucleotides agree with TRBD2. The CDR3 sequence is 16 residues long. Germline trimming cut 6 bases from V and 3 bases from J; bases unmatched to any gene: 5. Germline V lookup: CDR1 ENHRY, CDR2 SYGVKD.

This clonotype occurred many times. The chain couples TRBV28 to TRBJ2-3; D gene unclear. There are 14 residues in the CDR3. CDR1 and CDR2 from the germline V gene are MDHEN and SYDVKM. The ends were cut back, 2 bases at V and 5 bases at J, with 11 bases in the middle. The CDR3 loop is CASSLETTGDTQYF. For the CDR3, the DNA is TGTGCCAGCAGTTTAGAAACAACCGGAGATACGCAGTATTTT.

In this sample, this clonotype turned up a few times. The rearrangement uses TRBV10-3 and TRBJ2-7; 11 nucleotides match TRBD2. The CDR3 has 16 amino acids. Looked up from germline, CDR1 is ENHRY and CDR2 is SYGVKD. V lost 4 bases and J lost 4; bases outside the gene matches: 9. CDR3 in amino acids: CAISGASGRKEYEQYF. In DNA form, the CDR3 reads TGTGCCATCAGTGGGGCTAGCGGGAGGAAAGAGTACGAGCAGTACTTC.

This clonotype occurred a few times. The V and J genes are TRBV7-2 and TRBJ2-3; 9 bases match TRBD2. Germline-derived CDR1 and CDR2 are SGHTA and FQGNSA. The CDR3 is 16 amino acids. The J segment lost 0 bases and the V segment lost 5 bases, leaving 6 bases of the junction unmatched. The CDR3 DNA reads TGTGCCAGCAGCCCCAGACTAGCGGCAAGCACAGATACGCAGTATTTT. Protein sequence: CASSPRLAASTDTQYF. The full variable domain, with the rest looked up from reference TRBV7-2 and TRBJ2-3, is GAGVSQSPSNKVTEKGKDVELRCDPISGHTALYWYRQSLGQGLEFLIYFQGNSAPDKSGLPSDRFSAERTGGSVSTLTIQRTQQEDSAVYLCASSPRLAASTDTQYFGPGTRLTVL.

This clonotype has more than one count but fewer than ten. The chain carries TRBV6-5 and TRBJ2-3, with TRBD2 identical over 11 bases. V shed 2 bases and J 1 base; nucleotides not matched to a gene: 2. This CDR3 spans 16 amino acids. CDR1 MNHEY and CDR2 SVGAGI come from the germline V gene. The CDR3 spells CASSYGGLAGTDTQYF. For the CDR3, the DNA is TGTGCCAGCAGTTACGGGGGACTAGCGGGCACAGATACGCAGTATTTT.

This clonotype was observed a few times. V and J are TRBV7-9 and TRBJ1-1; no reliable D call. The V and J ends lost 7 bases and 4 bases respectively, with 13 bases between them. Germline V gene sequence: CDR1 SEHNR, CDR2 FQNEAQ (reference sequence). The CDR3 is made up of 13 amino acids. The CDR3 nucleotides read TGTGCCAGCACCCAGGTCACTGTCACTGAAGCTTTCTTT. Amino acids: CASTQVTVTEAFF.

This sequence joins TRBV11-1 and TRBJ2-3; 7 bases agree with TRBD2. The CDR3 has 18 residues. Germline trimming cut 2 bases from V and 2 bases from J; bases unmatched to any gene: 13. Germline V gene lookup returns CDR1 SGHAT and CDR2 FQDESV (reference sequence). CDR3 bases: TGTGCCAGCAGCTTATCACGTCGGGAGCGGGACCCCACAGATACGCAGTATTTT. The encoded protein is CASSLSRRERDPTDTQYF.

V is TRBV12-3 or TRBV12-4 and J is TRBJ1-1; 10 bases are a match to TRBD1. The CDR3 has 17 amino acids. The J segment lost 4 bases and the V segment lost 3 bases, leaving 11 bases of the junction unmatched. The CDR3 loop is CASSFPGTGALGTEAFF. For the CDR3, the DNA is TGTGCCAGCAGTTTCCCCGGGACAGGGGCCTTGGGCACTGAAGCTTTCTTT.

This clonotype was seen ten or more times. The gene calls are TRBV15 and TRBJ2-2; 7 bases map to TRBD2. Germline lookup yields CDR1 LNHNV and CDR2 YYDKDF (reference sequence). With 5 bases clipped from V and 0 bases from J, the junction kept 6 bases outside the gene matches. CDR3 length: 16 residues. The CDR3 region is CATSGERGTNTGELFF. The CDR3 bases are TGTGCCACCAGCGGGGAGCGGGGAACGAACACCGGGGAGCTGTTTTTT.

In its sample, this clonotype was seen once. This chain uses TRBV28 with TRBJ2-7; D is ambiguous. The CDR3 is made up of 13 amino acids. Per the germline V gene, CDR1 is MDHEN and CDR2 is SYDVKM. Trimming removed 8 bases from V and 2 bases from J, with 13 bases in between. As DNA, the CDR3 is TGTGCCAGCGAGAGCATTAAAACCTACGAGCAGTACTTC. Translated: CASESIKTYEQYF.

CDR3 in amino acids: CASRDSGRGSYEQYF. The CDR3 nucleotides read TGTGCCAGCAGGGATAGCGGGAGGGGGTCCTACGAGCAGTACTTC. The rearrangement uses TRBV6-1 and TRBJ2-7, with 11 bases lining up with TRBD2. In germline, CDR1 is MNHNS, CDR2 SASEGT. CDR3 length: 15 amino acids. The V and J ends lost 6 bases and 1 base, in that order; junction bases with no gene match: 5.

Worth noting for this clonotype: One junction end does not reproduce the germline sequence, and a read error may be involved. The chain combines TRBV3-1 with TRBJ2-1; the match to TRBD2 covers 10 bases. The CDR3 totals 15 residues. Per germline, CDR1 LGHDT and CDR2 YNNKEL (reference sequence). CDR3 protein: CASRQAGGPSNEQFF. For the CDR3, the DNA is TGTGCCAGCAGACAAGCGGGGGGGCCGTCAAATGAGCAGTTCTTC.

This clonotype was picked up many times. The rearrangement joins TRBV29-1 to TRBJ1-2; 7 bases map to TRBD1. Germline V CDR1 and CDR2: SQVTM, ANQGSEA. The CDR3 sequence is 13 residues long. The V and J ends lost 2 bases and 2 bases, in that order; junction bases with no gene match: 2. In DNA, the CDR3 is TGCAGCGTTGAACGCAGGGGGAACTATGGCTACACCTTC. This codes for CSVERRGNYGYTF.

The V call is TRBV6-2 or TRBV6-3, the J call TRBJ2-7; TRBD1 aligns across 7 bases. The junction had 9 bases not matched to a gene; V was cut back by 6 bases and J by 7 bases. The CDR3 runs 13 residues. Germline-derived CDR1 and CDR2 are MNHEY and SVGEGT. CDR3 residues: CASSTRQGWEQYV. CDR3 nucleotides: TGTGCCAGCAGCACCAGACAGGGATGGGAGCAGTACGTC.

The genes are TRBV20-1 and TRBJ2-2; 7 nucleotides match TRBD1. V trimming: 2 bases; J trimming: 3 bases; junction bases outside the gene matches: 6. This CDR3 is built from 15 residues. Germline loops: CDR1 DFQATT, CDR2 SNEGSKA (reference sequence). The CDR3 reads CSARPGTAYTGELFF. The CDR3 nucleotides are TGCAGTGCTAGACCTGGGACAGCTTACACCGGGGAGCTGTTTTTT.

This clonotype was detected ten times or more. The DNA for the CDR3 is TGTGCCAGCTCATCTTCCGGAACCACAGATACGCAGTATTTT. Translation: CASSSSGTTDTQYF. The rearrangement uses TRBV18 and TRBJ2-3; D not resolved. V was shortened by 5 bases and J by 2 bases, with 11 bases between the two germline ends. CDR1 and CDR2 (germline): KGHSH, LQKENI. The CDR3 has 14 residues.

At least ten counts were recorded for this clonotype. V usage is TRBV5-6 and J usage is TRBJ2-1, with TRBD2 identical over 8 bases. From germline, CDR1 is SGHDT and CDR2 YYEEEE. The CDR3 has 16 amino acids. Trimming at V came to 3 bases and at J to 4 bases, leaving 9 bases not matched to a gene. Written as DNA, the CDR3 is TGTGCCAGCAGCTCCGGCGGTAGCGGGATATACAATGAGCAGTTCTTC. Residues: CASSSGGSGIYNEQFF.

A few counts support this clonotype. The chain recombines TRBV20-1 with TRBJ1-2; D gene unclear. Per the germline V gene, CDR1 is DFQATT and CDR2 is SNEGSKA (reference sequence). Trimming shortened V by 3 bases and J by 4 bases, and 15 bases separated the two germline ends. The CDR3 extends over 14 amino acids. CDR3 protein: CSARNGEKIYGYTF. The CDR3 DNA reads TGCAGTGCTAGGAATGGCGAAAAGATCTATGGCTACACCTTC.

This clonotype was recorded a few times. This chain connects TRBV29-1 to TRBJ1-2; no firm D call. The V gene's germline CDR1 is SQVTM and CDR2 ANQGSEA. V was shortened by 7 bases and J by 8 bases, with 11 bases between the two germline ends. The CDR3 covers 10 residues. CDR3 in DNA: TGCAGCGCCCTGGAAGGCGGCTACACCTTC. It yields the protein CSALEGGYTF.

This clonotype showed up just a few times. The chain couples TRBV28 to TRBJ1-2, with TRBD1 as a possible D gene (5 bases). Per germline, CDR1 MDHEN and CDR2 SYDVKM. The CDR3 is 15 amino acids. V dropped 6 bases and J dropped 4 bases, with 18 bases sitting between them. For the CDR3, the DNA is TGTGCCAGCAGATCTTTCGCCAGGGATGGCTATGGCTACACCTTC. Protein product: CASRSFARDGYGYTF.

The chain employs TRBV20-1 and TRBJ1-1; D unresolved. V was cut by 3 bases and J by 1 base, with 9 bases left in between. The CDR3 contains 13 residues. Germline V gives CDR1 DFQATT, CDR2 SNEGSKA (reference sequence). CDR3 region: CSASKQPNTEAFF. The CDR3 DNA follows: TGCAGTGCTAGTAAACAGCCGAACACTGAAGCTTTCTTT.

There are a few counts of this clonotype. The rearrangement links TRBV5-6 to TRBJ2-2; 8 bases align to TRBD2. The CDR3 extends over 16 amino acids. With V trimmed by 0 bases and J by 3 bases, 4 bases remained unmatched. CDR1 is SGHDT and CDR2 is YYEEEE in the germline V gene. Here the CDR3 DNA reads TGTGCCAGCAGCTTGGGCGGGGGGCCCCACACCGGGGAGCTGTTTTTT. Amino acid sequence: CASSLGGGPHTGELFF. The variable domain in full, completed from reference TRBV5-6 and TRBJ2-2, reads DAGVTQSPTHLIKTRGQQVTLRCSPKSGHDTVSWYQQALGQGPQFIFQYYEEEERQRGNFPDRFSGHQFPNYSSELNVNALLLGDSALYLCASSLGGGPHTGELFFGEGSRLTVL.

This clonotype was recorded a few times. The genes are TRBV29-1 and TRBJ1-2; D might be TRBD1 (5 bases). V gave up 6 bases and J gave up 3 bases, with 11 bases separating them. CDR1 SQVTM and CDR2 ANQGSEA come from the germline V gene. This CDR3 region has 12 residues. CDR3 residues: CSVTGTDYGYTF. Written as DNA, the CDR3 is TGCAGCGTAACAGGTACCGACTATGGCTACACCTTC.

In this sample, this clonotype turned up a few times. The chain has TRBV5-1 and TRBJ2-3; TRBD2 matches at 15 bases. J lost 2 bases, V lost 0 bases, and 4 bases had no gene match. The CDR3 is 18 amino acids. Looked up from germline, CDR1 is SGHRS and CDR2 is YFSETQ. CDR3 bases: TGCGCCAGCAGCTTGGGCGGACTAGCGGGGGGGATCACAGATACGCAGTATTTT. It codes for CASSLGGLAGGITDTQYF. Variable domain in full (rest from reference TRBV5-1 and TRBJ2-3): KAGVTQTPRYLIKTRGQQVTLSCSPISGHRSVSWYQQTPGQGLQFLFEYFSETQRNKGNFPGRFSGRQFSNSRSEMNVSTLELGDSALYLCASSLGGLAGGITDTQYFGPGTRLTVL.

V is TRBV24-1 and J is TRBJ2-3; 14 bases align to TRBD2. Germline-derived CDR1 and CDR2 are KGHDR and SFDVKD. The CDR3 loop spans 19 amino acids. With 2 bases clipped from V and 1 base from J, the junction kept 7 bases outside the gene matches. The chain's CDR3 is CATSDSRTSGGTRTDTQYF. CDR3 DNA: TGTGCCACCAGTGATTCTCGGACTAGCGGGGGGACCCGCACAGATACGCAGTATTTT.

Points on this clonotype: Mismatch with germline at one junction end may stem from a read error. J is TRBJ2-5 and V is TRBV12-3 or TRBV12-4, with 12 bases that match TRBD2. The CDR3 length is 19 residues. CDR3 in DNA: TGTGCCATCAGTTCCCGCCTAGCGGGAGGGCGAAACCTCCAAGAGACCCAGTACTTC. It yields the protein CAISSRLAGGRNLQETQYF.

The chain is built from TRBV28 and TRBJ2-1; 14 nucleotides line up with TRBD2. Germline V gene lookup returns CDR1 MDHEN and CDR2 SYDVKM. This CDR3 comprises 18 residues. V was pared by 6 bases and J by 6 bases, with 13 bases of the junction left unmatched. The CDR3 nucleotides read TGTGCCAGCAGGAGACTAGCGGGGGGGCCGAGGAGGTTCAATGAGCAGTTCTTC. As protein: CASRRLAGGPRRFNEQFF.

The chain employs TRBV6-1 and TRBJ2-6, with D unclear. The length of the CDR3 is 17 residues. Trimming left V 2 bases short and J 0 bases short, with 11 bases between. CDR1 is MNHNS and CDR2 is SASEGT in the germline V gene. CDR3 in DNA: TGTGCCAGCAGTGAAAGGGCAGGACCCTCTGGGGCCAACGTCCTGACTTTC. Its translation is CASSERAGPSGANVLTF.

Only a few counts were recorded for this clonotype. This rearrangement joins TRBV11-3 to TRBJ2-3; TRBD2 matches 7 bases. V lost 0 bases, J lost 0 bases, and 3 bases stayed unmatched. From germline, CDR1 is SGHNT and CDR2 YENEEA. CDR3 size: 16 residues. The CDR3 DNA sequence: TGTGCCAGCAGCTTAGACGTAGCGGGCAGCACAGATACGCAGTATTTT. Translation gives CASSLDVAGSTDTQYF.

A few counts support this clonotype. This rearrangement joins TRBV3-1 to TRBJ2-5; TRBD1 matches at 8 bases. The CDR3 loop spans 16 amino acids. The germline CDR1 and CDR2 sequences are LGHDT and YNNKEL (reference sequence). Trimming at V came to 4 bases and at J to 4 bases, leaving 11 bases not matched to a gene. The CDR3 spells CASSPASGTGGETQYF. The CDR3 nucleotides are TGTGCCAGCAGCCCCGCCTCCGGGACAGGAGGAGAGACCCAGTACTTC.